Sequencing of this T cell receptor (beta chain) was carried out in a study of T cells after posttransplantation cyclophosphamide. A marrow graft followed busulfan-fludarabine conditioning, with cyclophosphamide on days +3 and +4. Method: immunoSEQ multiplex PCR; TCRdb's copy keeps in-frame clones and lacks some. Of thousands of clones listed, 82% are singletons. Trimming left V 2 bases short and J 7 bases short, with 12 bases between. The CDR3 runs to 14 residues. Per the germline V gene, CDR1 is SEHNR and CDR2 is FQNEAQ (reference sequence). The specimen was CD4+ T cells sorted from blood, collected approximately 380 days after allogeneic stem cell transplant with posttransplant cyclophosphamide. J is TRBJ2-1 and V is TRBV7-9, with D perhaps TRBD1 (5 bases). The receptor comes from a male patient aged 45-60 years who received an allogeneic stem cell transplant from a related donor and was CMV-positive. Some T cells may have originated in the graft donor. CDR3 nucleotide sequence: TGTGCCAGCAGCTTAATGGGGCAAGTGAATGAGCAGTTCTTC. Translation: CASSLMGQVNEQFF.